This TCR beta chain was identified during a study of regulatory T cells in long-lasting Graves disease. Overall study results and limits: Patients with persistent disease showed a bias toward TRBV28, TRBJ1-2 and TRBJ2-5. Having only a small sample size may have limited accuracy.

Time point: persistent/refractory GD, antithyroid drugs over 5 years with positive TRAb. The authors made the TCR library using RNA they extracted from PBMCs. CDR3 length: 12 residues. V was clipped by 5 bases and J by 9 bases, with 14 bases between them. Germline CDR1 reads MDHEN; CDR2 reads SYDVKM. This clonotype was found many times. Its matching antigen is unknown. In building TCR beta libraries, iRepertoire HTBI primers were used together with Arm-PCR of CDR3 regions. TCRdb reprocessed the multiplex PCR reads with MiXCR, giving one entry per CDR3 protein. The sample consists of about 460,000 distinct CDR3 sequences, approximately 22% of them appearing once.

The chain recombines TRBV28 with TRBJ2-7; a possible D gene is TRBD2 (6 bases). Source: peripheral blood mononuclear cells (PBMCs), taken when the disease was refractory, from a patient treated with antithyroid drugs. This sequence originates from a female donor with Graves disease. This CDR3 reads CASSPRRGLQYF. In DNA form, the CDR3 reads TGTGCCAGCAGTCCGCGGAGGGGTTTGCAGTACTTC. Based on the CDR3 plus reference TRBV28 and TRBJ2-7, the full variable domain is DVKVTQSSRYLVKRTGEKVFLECVQDMDHENMFWYRQDPGLGLRLIYFSYDVKMKEKGDIPEGYSVSREKKERFSLILESASTNQTSMYLCASSPRRGLQYFGPGTRLTVT.